The clone carrying this T cell receptor beta chain was detected many times. Antigen unknown. This record belongs to a study of human T cells and chemical hapten exposure. The library attached unique molecular identifiers to individual cDNA molecules. Source study methods: Per sample, the median was about 88,000 TCRs, with values from 23,224 to 690,600. One entry per CDR3 protein results from TCRdb running MiXCR on the RACE reads. These V and J calls originate from TCRdb's pipeline instead of the authors' own analysis. The sample records some 53,000 distinct CDR3 sequences, 9.5% to 12% being singletons. Germline CDR1 MGHRA, CDR2 YSYEKL. V trimming: 1 base; J trimming: 1 base; junction bases outside the gene matches: 4. The CDR3 is 16 residues long. Study observations and caveats: Sensitizing to DPC left TCRs with a frequency above 1 in 1000 unaltered.

Time point of the sample: patch test 1, 2 weeks after DPC sensitization. The treatment is: therapeutic diphenylcyclopropenone sensitization with weekly scalp DPC. Extraction yielded total RNA from whole blood (unfractionated). Each donor was an alopecia patient between 18 and 70 years of age who qualified for DPC. The J gene is TRBJ2-7, the V gene TRBV4-1; TRBD2 matches at 10 bases. The receptor's source is a woman in her forties with alopecia areata. Some clones in this sample may be carry-over from other donors' samples. The sequencing used whole blood, collected in connection with sensitization to the hapten diphenylcyclopropenone (DPC). The CDR3 reads CASSQVLAGVSYEQYF. In DNA form, the CDR3 reads TGCGCCAGCAGCCAAGTTCTAGCGGGAGTATCCTACGAGCAGTACTTC.